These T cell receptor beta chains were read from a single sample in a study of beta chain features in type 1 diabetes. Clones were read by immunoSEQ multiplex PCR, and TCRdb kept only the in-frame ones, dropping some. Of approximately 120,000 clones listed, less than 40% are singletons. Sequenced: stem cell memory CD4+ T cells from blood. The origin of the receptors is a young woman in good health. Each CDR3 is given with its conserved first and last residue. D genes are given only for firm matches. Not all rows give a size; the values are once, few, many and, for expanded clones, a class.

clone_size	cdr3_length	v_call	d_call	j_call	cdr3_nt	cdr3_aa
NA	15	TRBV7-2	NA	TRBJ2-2	TGTGCCAGCAGCTTACTCGGGGGGAACACCGGGGAGCTGTTTTTT	CASSLLGGNTGELFF
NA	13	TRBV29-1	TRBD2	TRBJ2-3	TGCAGCGCCCCGACGGGGGGGGCAGATACGCAGTATTTT	CSAPTGGADTQYF
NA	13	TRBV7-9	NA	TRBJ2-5	TGTGCCAGCAGCCCACCCTCGGACTTACTGCAGTACTTC	CASSPPSDLLQYF
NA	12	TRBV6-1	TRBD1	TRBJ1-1	TGTGCCAGCGGGACAGGGGCGACTGAAGCTTTCTTT	CASGTGATEAFF
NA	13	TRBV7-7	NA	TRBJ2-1	TGTGCCAGCAGCCGAGACAGATACAATGAGCAGTTCTTC	CASSRDRYNEQFF
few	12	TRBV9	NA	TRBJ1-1	TGTGCCAGCAGCGGCCAGGGGAATGAAGCTTTCTTT	CASSGQGNEAFF
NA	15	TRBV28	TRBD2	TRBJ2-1	TGTGCCAGCAGTGAAGCGGGGGGCTCCTACAATGAGCAGTTCTTC	CASSEAGGSYNEQFF
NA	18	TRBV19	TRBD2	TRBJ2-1	TGTGCCAGTAGTATCGGGACTAGCGGGAGCGGTCTCTACAATGAGCAGTTCTTC	CASSIGTSGSGLYNEQFF
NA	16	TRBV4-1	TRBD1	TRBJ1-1	TGCGCCAGCAGCCAGGGCCGACAGGGTAGGAACACTGAAGCTTTCTTT	CASSQGRQGRNTEAFF
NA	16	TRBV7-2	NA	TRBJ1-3	TGTGCCAGCAGCCCCCGGGTGGCCCCAATTGGAAACACCATATATTTT	CASSPRVAPIGNTIYF
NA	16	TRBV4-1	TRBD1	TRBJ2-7	TGCGCCAGCAGCCAAGAGCGCCGGGACAGGGGCTACGAGCAGTACTTC	CASSQERRDRGYEQYF
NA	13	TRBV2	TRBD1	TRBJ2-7	TGTGCCAGCAGTCGGCAGGGGGCCTACGAGCAGTACTTC	CASSRQGAYEQYF
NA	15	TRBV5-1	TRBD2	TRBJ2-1	TGCGCCAGCAGCTTACGGACTAGCGGGAGTAATGAGCAGTTCTTC	CASSLRTSGSNEQFF
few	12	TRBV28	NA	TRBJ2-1	TGTGCCAGCAGCCAACCGGGTCGGCCCACGTTCTTC	CASSQPGRPTFF
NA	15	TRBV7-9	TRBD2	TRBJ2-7	TGTGCCAGCAGCTCCGCTCCTAGCGGGAGCCGGGAGCAGTACTTC	CASSSAPSGSREQYF
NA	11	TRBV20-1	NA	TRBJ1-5	TGCAGTGCTATGGGCGATCAGCCCCAGCATTTT	CSAMGDQPQHF
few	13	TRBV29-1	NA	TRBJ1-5	TGCAGCGTTGCAACAGGGTTTAATCAGCCCCAGCATTTT	CSVATGFNQPQHF
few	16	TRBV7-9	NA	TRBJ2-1	TGTGCCAGCAGCTTAGTCAGGGGCAGCTCCTACAATGAGCAGTTCTTC	CASSLVRGSSYNEQFF
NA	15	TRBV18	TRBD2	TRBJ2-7	TGTGCCAGCTCACCTCGGGGACTAGCAGTATACGAGCAGTACTTC	CASSPRGLAVYEQYF
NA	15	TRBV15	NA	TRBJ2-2	TGTGCCACCAGCAGAGATTTGGGGGGCACCGGGGAGCTGTTTTTT	CATSRDLGGTGELFF
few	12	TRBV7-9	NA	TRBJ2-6	TGTGCCAGCAGCCTGACAGAGTCCTTCCTGACTTTC	CASSLTESFLTF
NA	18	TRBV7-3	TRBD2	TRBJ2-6	TGTGCCAGCAGCCCCCGTTTAGCGGGAGCATATGGGGCCAACGTCCTGACTTTC	CASSPRLAGAYGANVLTF
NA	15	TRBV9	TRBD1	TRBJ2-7	TGTGCCAGCAGCGAATTACCGGGACAGGGTGACGAGCAGTACTTC	CASSELPGQGDEQYF
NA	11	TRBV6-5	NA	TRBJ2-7	TGTGCCAGCAGTATCACCTACGAGCAGTACTTC	CASSITYEQYF
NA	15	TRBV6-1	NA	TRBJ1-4	TGTGCCAGCAGCCGAGAGGAGACAACTAATGAAAAACTGTTTTTT	CASSREETTNEKLFF
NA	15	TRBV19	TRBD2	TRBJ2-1	TGTGCCAGTAGGACTAGCGGGAGGGCCATCAATGAGCAGTTCTTC	CASRTSGRAINEQFF
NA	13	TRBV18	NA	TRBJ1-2	TGTGCCAGCTCACCAAGGGGTGACTATGGCTACACCTTC	CASSPRGDYGYTF
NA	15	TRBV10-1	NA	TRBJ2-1	TGCGCCAGCAACCCAGGGCGTGGGGCGTACAATGAGCAGTTCTTC	CASNPGRGAYNEQFF
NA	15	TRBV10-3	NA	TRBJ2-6	TGTGCCACACGACAGCCCCTCTCTGGGGCCAACGTCCTGACTTTC	CATRQPLSGANVLTF
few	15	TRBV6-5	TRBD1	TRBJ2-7	TGTGCCAGCAGTTCGGGACAGGGTTTCTCCTACGAGCAGTACTTC	CASSSGQGFSYEQYF
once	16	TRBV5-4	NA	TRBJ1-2	TGTGCCAGCAGCTTGTTCGGGGTTGGCAGCGAACGGGGCTACACCTTC	CASSLFGVGSERGYTF
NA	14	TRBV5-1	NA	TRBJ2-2	TGCGCCAGCAGCTTGGGGAGAGGGACCGGGGAGCTGTTTTTT	CASSLGRGTGELFF
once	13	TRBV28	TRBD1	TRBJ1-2	TGTGCCAGCGGGACAGCCCTATTTCGTGGCTACACCTTC	CASGTALFRGYTF
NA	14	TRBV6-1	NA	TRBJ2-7	TGTGCCAGCAGTGAGGTAGCTAGCTCCTACGAGCAGTACTTC	CASSEVASSYEQYF
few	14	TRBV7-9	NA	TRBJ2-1	TGTGCCAGCAGCGACTGGACACCTCACAATGAGCAGTTCTTC	CASSDWTPHNEQFF
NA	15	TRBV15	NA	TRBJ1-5	TGTGCCACCAGCAGAGGACAAGCCCGGAATCAGCCCCAGCATTTT	CATSRGQARNQPQHF
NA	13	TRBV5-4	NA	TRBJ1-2	TGTGCCAGCAGCTCCACGGGTGCTCACGGCTACACCTTC	CASSSTGAHGYTF
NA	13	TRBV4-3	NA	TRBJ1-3	TGCGCCAGCAGCCAAGAACTAGGAAACACCATATATTTT	CASSQELGNTIYF
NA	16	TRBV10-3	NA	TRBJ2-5	TGTGCCATCAGTGAATCTATTCAGGGGACCCAAGAGACCCAGTACTTC	CAISESIQGTQETQYF
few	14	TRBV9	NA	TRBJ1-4	TGTGCCAGCAGCTTGCGGGGAATGGATGAAAAACTGTTTTTT	CASSLRGMDEKLFF
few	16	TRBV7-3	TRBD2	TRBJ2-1	TGTGCCAGCAGCTTATTCGGTCTAGCGGGAGGAAATGAGCAGTTCTTC	CASSLFGLAGGNEQFF
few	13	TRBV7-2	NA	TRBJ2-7	TGTGCCAGCAGCTTGGCTAGCTCCTACGAGCAGTACTTC	CASSLASSYEQYF
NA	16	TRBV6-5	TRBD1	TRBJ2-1	TGTGCCAGCAGTTACTCGACAGGGATGATCCCCAATGAGCAGTTCTTC	CASSYSTGMIPNEQFF
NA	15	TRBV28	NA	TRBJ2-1	TGTGCCACACATAAGGGGGAGAGCTCCTACAATGAGCAGTTCTTC	CATHKGESSYNEQFF
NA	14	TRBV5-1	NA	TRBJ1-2	TGCGCCAGCAGCTTCTCGGGGGAGGGGTATGGCTACACCTTC	CASSFSGEGYGYTF
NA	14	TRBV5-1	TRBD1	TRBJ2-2	TGCGCCAGCAGCCCGCCACAGGGGCAAGGGGAGCTGTTTTTT	CASSPPQGQGELFF
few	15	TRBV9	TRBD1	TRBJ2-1	TGTGCCAGCAGTGAAGGACAGGGTCTAAGGAATGAGCAGTTCTTC	CASSEGQGLRNEQFF
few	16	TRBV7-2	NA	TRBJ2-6	TGTGCCAGCAGCTTAGAAAGGGCAGGGCTGGCCAACGTCCTGACTTTC	CASSLERAGLANVLTF
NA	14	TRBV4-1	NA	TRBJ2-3	TGCGCCAGCAGCCAAGTATCTGTCCCGCGGGAGCAGTATTTT	CASSQVSVPREQYF
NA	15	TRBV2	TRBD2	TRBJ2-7	TGTGCCAGCAGTGAATCTCCAGCGGGAGTCTACGAGCAGTACTTC	CASSESPAGVYEQYF
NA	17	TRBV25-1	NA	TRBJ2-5	TGTGCCAGCAGTGAATATCCGGGAGCGTCAGCCCAAGAGACCCAGTACTTC	CASSEYPGASAQETQYF
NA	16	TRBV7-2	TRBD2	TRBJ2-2	TGTGCCAGCAGCTTAGAAAGTAGCGGGAGGGCGGAGGAGCTGTTTTTT	CASSLESSGRAEELFF
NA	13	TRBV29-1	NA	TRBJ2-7	TGCAGCGTTCGTGGGCGGGGTCCTTACGAGCAGTACTTC	CSVRGRGPYEQYF
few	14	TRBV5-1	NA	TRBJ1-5	TGCGCCAGCAGCTTGGCGGGGGTCGGGCAACCCCAGCATTTT	CASSLAGVGQPQHF
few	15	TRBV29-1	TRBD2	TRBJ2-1	TGCAGCGTTGAGATCGAAGGACTAGCGGGAGGTCAGCAGTTCTTC	CSVEIEGLAGGQQFF
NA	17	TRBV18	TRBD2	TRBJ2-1	TGTGCCAGCTCACCGACTGGGCGGGAGGGCCTGGGGAATGAGCAGTTCTTC	CASSPTGREGLGNEQFF
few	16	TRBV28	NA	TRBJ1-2	TGTGCCAGCAGAAAACAGGGTTTCCCTAATAACTATGGCTACACCTTC	CASRKQGFPNNYGYTF